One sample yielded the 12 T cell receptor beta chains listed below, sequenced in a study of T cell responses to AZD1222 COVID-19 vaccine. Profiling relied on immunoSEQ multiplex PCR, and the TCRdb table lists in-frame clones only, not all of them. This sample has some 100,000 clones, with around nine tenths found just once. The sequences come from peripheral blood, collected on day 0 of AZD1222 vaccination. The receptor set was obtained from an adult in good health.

The CDR3 sequence is CASSQGTTNTGELFF. The CDR3, as DNA: TGTGCCAGCAGCCAAGGGACAACGAACACCGGGGAGCTGTTTTTT. The chain has TRBV3-1 (or the pseudogene TRBV3-2) and TRBJ2-2; perhaps TRBD1 as D (5 bases). The CDR3 spans 15 residues. The germline CDR1 and CDR2 sequences are LGHDT and YNNKEL (reference sequence). Trimming shortened V by 1 base and J by 0 bases, and 6 bases separated the two germline ends.

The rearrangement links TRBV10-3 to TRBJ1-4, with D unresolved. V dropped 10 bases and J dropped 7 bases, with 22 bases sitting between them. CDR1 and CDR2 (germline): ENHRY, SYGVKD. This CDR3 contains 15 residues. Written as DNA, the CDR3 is TGTGCCACCCAAGAGGCCTTCAGTACGCGTGAAAAACTGTTTTTT. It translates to CATQEAFSTREKLFF.

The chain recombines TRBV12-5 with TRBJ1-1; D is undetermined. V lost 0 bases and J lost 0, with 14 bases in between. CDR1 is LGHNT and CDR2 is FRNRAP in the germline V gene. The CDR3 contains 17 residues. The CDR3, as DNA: TGTGCTAGTGGTTTGGTACTATCGCGTACGATGAACACTGAAGCTTTCTTT. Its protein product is CASGLVLSRTMNTEAFF. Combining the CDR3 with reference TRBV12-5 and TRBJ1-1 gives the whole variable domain DARVTQTPRHKVTEMGQEVTMRCQPILGHNTVFWYRQTMMQGLELLAYFRNRAPLDDSGMPKDRFSAEMPDATLATLKIQPSEPRDSAVYFCASGLVLSRTMNTEAFFGQGTRLTVV.

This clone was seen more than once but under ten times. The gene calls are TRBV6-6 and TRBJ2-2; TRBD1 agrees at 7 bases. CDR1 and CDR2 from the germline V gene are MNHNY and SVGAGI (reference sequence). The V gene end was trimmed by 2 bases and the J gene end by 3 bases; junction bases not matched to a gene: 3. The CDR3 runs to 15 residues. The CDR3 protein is CASSYGQVDTGELFF. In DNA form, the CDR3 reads TGTGCCAGCAGTTACGGACAGGTCGACACCGGGGAGCTGTTTTTT.

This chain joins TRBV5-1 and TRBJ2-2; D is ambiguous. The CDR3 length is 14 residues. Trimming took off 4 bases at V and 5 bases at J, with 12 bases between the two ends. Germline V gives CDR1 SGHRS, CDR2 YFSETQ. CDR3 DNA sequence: TGCGCCAGCAGCACCGACTCCTCTACCGGGGAGCTGTTTTTT. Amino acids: CASSTDSSTGELFF.

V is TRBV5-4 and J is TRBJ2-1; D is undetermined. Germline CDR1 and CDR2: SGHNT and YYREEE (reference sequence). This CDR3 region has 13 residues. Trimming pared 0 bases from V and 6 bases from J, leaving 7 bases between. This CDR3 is CASSLGGSNEQFF. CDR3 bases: TGTGCCAGCAGCTTGGGTGGCAGCAATGAGCAGTTCTTC.

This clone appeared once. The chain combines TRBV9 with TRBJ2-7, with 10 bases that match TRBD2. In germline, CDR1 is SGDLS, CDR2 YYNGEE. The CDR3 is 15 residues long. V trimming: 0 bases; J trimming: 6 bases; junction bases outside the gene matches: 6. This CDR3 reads CASSVGGAGGREQYF. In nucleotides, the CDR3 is TGTGCCAGCAGCGTAGGAGGAGCGGGAGGGCGCGAGCAGTACTTC.

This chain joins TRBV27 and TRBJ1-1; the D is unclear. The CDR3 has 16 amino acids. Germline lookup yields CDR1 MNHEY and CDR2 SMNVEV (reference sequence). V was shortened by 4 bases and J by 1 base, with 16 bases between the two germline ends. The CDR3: CASSYSLRRPNTEAFF. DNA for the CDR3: TGTGCCAGCAGTTACTCCCTCCGTAGGCCGAACACTGAAGCTTTCTTT.

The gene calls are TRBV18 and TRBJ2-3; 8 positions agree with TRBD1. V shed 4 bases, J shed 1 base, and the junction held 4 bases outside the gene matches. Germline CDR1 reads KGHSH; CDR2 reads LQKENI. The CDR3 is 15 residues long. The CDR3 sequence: CASSHKQGGTDTQYF. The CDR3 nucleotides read TGTGCCAGCTCACACAAACAGGGGGGCACAGATACGCAGTATTTT.

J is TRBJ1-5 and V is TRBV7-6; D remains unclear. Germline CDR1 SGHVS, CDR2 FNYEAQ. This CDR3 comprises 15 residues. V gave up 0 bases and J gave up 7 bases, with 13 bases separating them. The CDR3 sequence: CASSLAPYGNQPQHF. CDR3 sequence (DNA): TGTGCCAGCAGCTTAGCACCATACGGGAACCAGCCCCAGCATTTT.

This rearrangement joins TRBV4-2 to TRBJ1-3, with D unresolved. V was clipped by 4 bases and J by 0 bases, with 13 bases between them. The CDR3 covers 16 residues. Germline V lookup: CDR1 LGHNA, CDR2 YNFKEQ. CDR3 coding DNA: TGTGCCAGCAGCCCCCTTGCATCGCACTCTGGAAACACCATATATTTT. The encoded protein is CASSPLASHSGNTIYF.

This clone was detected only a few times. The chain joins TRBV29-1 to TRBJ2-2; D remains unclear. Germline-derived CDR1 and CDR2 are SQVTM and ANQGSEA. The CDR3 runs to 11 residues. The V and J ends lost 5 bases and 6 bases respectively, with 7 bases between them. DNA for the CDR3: TGCAGCGTTACGACGGCCGGGGAGCTGTTTTTT. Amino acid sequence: CSVTTAGELFF.